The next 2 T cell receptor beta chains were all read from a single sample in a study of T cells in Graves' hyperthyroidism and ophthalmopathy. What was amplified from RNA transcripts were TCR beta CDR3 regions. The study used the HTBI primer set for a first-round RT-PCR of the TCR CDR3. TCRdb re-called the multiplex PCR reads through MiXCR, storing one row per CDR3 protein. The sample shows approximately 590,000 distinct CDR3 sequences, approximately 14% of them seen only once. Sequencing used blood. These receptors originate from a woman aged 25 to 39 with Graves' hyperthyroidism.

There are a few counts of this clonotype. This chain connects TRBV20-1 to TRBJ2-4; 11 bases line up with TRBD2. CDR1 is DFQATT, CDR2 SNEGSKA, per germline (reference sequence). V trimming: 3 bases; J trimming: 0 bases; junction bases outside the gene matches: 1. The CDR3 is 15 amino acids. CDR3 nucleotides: TGCAGTGCTAGGACTAGCGGGGTAGCCAAAAACATTCAGTACTTC. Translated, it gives CSARTSGVAKNIQYF.

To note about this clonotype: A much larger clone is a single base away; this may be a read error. CDR3 in DNA: TGTGCCAGCAGTTACTCAGGGGGCGGGGAGACCCAGTACTTC. This gives the protein CASSYSGGGETQYF. The chain is built from TRBV6-2 or TRBV6-3 and TRBJ2-5; 7 bases are shared with TRBD1. Germline lookup yields CDR1 MNHEY and CDR2 SVGEGT. The trim removed 0 bases at V and 5 bases at J, leaving 3 bases unmatched. The CDR3 length is 14 residues.